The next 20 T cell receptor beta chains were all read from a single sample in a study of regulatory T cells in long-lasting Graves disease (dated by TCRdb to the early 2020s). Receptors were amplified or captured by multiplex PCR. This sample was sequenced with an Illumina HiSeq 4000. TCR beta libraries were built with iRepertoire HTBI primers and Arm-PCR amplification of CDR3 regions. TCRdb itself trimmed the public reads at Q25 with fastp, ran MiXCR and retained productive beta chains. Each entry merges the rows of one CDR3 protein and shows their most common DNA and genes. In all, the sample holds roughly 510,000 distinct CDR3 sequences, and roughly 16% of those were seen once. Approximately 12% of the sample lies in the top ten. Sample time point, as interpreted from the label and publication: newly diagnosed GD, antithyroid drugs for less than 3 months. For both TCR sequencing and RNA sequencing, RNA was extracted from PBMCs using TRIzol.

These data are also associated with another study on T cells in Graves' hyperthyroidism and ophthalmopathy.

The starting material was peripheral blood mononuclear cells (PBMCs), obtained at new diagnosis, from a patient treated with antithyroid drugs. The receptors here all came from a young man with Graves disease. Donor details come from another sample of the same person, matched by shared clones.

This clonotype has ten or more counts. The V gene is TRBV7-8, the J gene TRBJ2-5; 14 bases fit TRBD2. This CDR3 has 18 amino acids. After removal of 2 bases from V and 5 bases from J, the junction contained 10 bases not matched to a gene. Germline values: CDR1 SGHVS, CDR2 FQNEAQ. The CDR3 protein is CASSLTFGTSGSMETQYF. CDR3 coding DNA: TGTGCCAGCAGCTTAACCTTCGGGACTAGCGGGAGTATGGAGACCCAGTACTTC. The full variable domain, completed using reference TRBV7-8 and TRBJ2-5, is GAGVSQSPRYKVAKRGQDVALRCDPISGHVSLFWYQQALGQGPEFLTYFQNEAQLDKSGLPSDRFFAERPEGSVSTLKIQRTQQEDSAVYLCASSLTFGTSGSMETQYFGPGTRLLVL.

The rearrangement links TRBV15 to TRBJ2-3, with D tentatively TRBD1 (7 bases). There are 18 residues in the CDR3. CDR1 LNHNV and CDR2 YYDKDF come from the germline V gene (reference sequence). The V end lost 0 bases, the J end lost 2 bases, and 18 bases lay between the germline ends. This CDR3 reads CATSREGGQGESTDTQYF. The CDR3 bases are TGTGCCACCAGCAGAGAAGGGGGGCAGGGGGAATCCACAGATACGCAGTATTTT.

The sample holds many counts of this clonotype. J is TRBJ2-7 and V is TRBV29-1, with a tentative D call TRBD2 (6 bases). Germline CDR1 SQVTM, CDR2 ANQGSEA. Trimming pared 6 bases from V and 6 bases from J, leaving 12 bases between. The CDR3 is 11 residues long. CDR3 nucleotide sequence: TGCAGCGTCCTGACTAGTGGCGAGCAGTACTTC. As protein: CSVLTSGEQYF.

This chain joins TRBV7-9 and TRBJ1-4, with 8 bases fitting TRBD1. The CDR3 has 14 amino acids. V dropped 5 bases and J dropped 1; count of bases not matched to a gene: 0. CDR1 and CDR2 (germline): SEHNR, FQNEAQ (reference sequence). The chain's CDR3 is CASSTGGTNEKLFF. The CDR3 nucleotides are TGTGCCAGCAGCACAGGGGGAACTAATGAAAAACTGTTTTTT.

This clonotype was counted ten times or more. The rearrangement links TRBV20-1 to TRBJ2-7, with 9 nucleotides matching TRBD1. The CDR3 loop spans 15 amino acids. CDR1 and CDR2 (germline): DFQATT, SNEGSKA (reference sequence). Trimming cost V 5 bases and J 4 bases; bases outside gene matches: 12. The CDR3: CSALPTGQGPYEQYF. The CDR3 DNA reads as TGCAGTGCTCTTCCGACGGGACAGGGTCCGTACGAGCAGTACTTC.

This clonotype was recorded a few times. The CDR3 sequence: CASSERGLLYTGELFF. In DNA form, the CDR3 reads TGCGCCAGCAGCGAGCGGGGGCTGTTATACACCGGGGAGCTGTTTTTT. The genes are TRBV5-1 and TRBJ2-2, with 8 positions matching TRBD2. Per germline, CDR1 SGHRS and CDR2 YFSETQ. The V and J ends lost 4 bases and 3 bases, in that order; junction bases with no gene match: 8. The CDR3 has 16 residues.

The CDR3 sequence is CASSYRVVGNEQFF. The CDR3 DNA sequence: TGTGCCAGCAGCTACAGGGTTGTGGGGAATGAGCAGTTCTTC. V is TRBV7-9 and J is TRBJ2-1; D possibly corresponds to TRBD1 (6 bases). The V gene's germline CDR1 is SEHNR and CDR2 FQNEAQ (reference sequence). The CDR3 spans 14 residues. Trimming stripped 4 bases from V and 7 bases from J, with 14 bases between.

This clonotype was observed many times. The chain's CDR3 is CASSLQGGRLDTQYF. In DNA, the CDR3 is TGTGCCAGCAGTCTACAGGGTGGTCGATTAGATACGCAGTATTTT. V is TRBV28 and J is TRBJ2-3; D is possibly TRBD1 (6 bases). The CDR3 has 15 residues. CDR1 and CDR2 (germline): MDHEN, SYDVKM. V lost 5 bases and J 5 bases, leaving 17 bases between the germline ends.

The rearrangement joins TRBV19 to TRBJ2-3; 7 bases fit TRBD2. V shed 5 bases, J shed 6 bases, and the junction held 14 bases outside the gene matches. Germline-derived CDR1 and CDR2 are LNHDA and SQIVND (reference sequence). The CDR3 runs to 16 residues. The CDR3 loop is CASSSGRAGSRDTQYF. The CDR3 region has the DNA TGTGCCAGTAGTTCCGGAAGAGCGGGAAGCAGGGATACGCAGTATTTT.

The CDR3 DNA sequence: TGTGCCAGCAGCCAAGGGGTAAGGGGCGAGCAGTACTTC. It translates to CASSQGVRGEQYF. The chain uses TRBV14 and TRBJ2-7; TRBD1 might be the D (5 bases). V lost 1 base to trimming and J lost 6 bases, with 10 bases between them. From germline, CDR1 is SGHDN and CDR2 FVKESK. This CDR3 contains 13 residues. Full variable domain (rest looked up from reference TRBV14 and TRBJ2-7): EAGVTQFPSHSVIEKGQTVTLRCDPISGHDNLYWYRRVMGKEIKFLLHFVKESKQDESGMPNNRFLAERTGGTYSTLKVQPAELEDSGVYFCASSQGVRGEQYFGPGTRLTVT.

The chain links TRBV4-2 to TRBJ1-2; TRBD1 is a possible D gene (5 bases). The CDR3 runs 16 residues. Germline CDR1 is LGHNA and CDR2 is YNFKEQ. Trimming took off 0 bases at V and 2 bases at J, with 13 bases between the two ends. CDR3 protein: CASSQDRWAGNYGYTF. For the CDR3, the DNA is TGTGCCAGCAGCCAAGATCGATGGGCAGGGAACTATGGCTACACCTTC.

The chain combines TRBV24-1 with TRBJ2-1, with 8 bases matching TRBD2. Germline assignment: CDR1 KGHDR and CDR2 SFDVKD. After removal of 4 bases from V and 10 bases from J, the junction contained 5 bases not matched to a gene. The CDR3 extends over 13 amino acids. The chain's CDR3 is CATSEPGLAEQFF. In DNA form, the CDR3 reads TGTGCCACCAGTGAACCAGGACTAGCCGAGCAGTTCTTC.

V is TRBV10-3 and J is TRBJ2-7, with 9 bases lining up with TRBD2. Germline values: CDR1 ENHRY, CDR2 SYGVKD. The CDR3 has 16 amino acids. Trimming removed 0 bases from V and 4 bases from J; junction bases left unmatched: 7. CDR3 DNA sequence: TGTGCCATCAGTGAGTCGATAGCGGGAGCGGGGTACGAGCAGTACTTC. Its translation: CAISESIAGAGYEQYF.

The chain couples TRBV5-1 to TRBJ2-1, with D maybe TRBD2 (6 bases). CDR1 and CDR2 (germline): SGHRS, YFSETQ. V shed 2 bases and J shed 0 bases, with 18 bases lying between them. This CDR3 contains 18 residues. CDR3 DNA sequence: TGCGCCAGCAGCTTCGACATCTCAGGCGGGATCTCCTACAATGAGCAGTTCTTC. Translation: CASSFDISGGISYNEQFF.

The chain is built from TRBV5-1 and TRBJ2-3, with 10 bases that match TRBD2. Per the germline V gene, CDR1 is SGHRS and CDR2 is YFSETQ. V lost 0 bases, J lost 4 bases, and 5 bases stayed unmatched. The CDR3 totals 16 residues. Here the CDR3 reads CASSLAGAGGSDTQYF. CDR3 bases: TGCGCCAGCAGCTTGGCCGGAGCGGGAGGGTCAGATACGCAGTATTTT.

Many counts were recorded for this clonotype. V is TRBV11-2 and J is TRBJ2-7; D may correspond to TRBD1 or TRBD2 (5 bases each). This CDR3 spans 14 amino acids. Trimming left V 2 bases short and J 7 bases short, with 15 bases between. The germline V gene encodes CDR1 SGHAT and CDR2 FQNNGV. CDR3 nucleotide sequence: TGTGCCAGCAGCTTACGTCCCGGGACCAAAGAGCAGTACTTC. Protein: CASSLRPGTKEQYF.

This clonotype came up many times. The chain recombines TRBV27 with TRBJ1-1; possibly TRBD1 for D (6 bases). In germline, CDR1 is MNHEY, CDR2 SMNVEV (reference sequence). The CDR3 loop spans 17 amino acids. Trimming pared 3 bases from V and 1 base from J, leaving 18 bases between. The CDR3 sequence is CASSFPHSTGKNTEAFF. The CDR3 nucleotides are TGTGCCAGCAGTTTTCCGCACTCGACAGGAAAGAACACTGAAGCTTTCTTT.

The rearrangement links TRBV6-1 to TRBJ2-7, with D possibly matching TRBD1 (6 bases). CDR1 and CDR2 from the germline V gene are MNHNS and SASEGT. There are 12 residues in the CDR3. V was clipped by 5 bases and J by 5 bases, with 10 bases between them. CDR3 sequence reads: CASSRDRNEQYF. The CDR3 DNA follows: TGTGCCAGCAGTCGAGACAGGAACGAGCAGTACTTC.

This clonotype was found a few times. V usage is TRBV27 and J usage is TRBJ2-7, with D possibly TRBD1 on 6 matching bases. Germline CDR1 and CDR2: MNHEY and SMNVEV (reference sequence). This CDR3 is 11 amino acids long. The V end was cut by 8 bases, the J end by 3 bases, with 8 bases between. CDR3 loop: CASARGYEQYF. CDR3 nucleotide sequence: TGTGCCAGCGCCAGGGGCTACGAGCAGTACTTC.

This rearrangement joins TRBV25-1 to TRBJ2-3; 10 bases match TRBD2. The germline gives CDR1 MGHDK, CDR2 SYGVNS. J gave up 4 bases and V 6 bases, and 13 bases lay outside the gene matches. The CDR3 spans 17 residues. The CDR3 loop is CASSTLAGGTVADTQYF. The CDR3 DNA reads TGTGCCAGCAGCACTTTAGCGGGAGGAACAGTGGCAGATACGCAGTATTTT.